These T cell receptor beta chains were read from a single sample in a study of blood T cell repertoires in COVID-19. TCRdb keeps only in-frame clones here, not all; method: immunoSEQ multiplex PCR. The sample yields over 85,000 clones, around 90% seen once. The sample consisted of peripheral blood. These receptors originate from a woman between 65 and 79 years old with acute or convalescent COVID-19. Each CDR3 is given with its conserved first and last residue. The D gene is left open where the match is weak. The size of a clone is reported for some rows only, either as once, few or many, or as a class for expanded clones.

d_call clone_size j_call v_call cdr3_length cdr3_aa cdr3_nt
. . TRBJ2-2 TRBV7-9 13 CASPTSNTGELFF TGTGCCAGCCCCACATCGAACACCGGGGAGCTGTTTTTT
TRBD2 . TRBJ2-3 TRBV6-4 13 CASSVAGYDTQYF TGTGCCAGCAGTGTAGCGGGATACGATACGCAGTATTTT
. . TRBJ2-5 TRBV7-9 14 CASSLAGVSETQYF TGTGCCAGCAGCCTCGCCGGGGTCTCAGAGACCCAGTACTTC
TRBD1 . TRBJ2-1 TRBV9 15 CASSSVGQYYNEQFF TGTGCCAGCAGCTCAGTGGGACAGTACTACAATGAGCAGTTCTTC
. . TRBJ2-1 TRBV2 16 CASRPGTGSSYNEQFF TGTGCCAGCAGACCTGGTACAGGAAGCTCCTACAATGAGCAGTTCTTC
. once TRBJ2-1 TRBV28 14 CASRTQGSYNEQFF TGTGCCAGCAGGACACAGGGCTCCTACAATGAGCAGTTCTTC
TRBD2 . TRBJ2-5 TRBV19 14 CASSTTGGEQTQYF TGTGCCAGTAGTACGACGGGGGGAGAACAGACCCAGTACTTC
. once TRBJ2-1 TRBV15 16 CATSRELAKAYNEQFF TGTGCCACCAGCAGAGAGCTAGCCAAAGCCTACAATGAGCAGTTCTTC
TRBD2 . TRBJ2-7 TRBV27 13 CASSPGVAGEQYF TGTGCCAGCAGTCCAGGGGTAGCGGGGGAGCAGTACTTC
TRBD1 . TRBJ2-3 TRBV6-5 14 CAIQEDRDTDTQYF TGTGCCATACAGGAAGACAGGGACACAGATACGCAGTATTTT
. . TRBJ1-1 TRBV19 14 CASSIGQVNTEAFF TGTGCCAGTAGTATAGGACAGGTGAACACTGAAGCTTTCTTT
TRBD1 . TRBJ1-4 TRBV7-2 17 CASSLGDRAPFEEKLFF TGTGCCAGCAGCTTAGGGGACAGGGCGCCCTTTGAGGAAAAACTGTTTTTT
. . TRBJ2-2 TRBV5-1 14 CASKIGTPTGELFF TGCGCCAGCAAAATTGGGACACCCACCGGGGAGCTGTTTTTT
TRBD1 . TRBJ2-3 TRBV6-5 12 CASSPRTGRQYF TGTGCCAGCAGTCCCCGGACAGGGCGGCAGTATTTT
. . TRBJ2-7 TRBV15 16 CATSRDFGTWSHEQYF TGTGCCACCAGCAGAGATTTCGGGACTTGGAGTCACGAGCAGTACTTC
. . TRBJ2-5 TRBV15 14 CATRGSRAEETQYF TGTGCCACCCGGGGGTCTCGGGCAGAAGAGACCCAGTACTTC
. . TRBJ1-1 TRBV11-2 12 CASSHGGRQAFF TGTGCCAGCAGCCATGGAGGGCGTCAAGCTTTCTTT
TRBD1 . TRBJ1-4 TRBV5-1 17 CASSLGPGQGFNEKLFF TGCGCCAGCAGCTTGGGGCCGGGACAGGGGTTTAATGAAAAACTGTTTTTT
. . TRBJ2-5 TRBV7-9 12 CASSPTDSTQYF TGTGCCAGCAGCCCGACGGACTCGACCCAGTACTTC
. . TRBJ2-3 TRBV5-1 16 CASSLGTELSTDTQYF TGCGCCAGCAGCTTGGGTACAGAACTTAGCACAGATACGCAGTATTTT
TRBD2 . TRBJ2-1 TRBV7-8 15 CASRLLTTSAGEQFF TGTGCCAGCCGCCTGCTCACGACTAGCGCGGGTGAGCAGTTCTTC
TRBD2 . TRBJ2-1 TRBV6-1 16 CASSEFTTSWNNEQFF TGTGCCAGCAGTGAATTCACGACTAGCTGGAACAATGAGCAGTTCTTC
. . TRBJ2-3 TRBV5-4 18 CASSFGGGQEHATDTQYF TGTGCCAGCAGCTTCGGGGGTGGACAGGAACATGCTACAGATACGCAGTATTTT
TRBD1 . TRBJ1-2 TRBV13 16 CASSLNSRGDHYGYTF TGTGCCAGCAGCCTCAATAGCAGGGGGGATCACTATGGCTACACCTTC
. . TRBJ1-1 TRBV18 15 CASSPGRTSNTEAFF TGTGCCAGCTCACCAGGGAGGACATCGAACACTGAAGCTTTCTTT
TRBD1 . TRBJ2-5 TRBV5-6 15 CASSKGTGIEETQYF TGTGCCAGCAGCAAAGGGACAGGGATAGAAGAGACCCAGTACTTC
. . TRBJ1-5 TRBV7-2 14 CASSPGGSNQPQHF TGTGCCAGCAGCCCCGGGGGGAGCAATCAGCCCCAGCATTTT
. . TRBJ2-7 TRBV5-6 13 CASSLGPDYEQYF TGTGCCAGCAGCTTGGGGCCAGACTACGAGCAGTACTTC
TRBD2 . TRBJ2-1 TRBV5-1 15 CASSLNSGTYNEQFF TGCGCCAGCAGCTTGAATAGCGGGACCTACAATGAGCAGTTCTTC
. . TRBJ1-1 TRBV18 11 CASSPQGSAFF TGTGCCAGCTCACCGCAGGGGAGCGCTTTCTTT
TRBD2 once TRBJ2-7 TRBV5-1 17 CASSLTSGRIRAEEQYF TGCGCCAGCAGCTTAACTAGCGGGAGGATTCGGGCGGAAGAGCAGTACTTC
TRBD1 . TRBJ1-2 TRBV3-1/TRBV3-2 15 CASSLDRGRLYGYTF TGTGCCAGCAGCCTAGACAGGGGCCGCCTCTATGGCTACACCTTC
. . TRBJ1-2 TRBV6-2/TRBV6-3 15 CASSYPATGDYGYTF TGTGCCAGCAGTTACCCAGCGACAGGAGACTATGGCTACACCTTC
. . TRBJ2-5 TRBV5-1 14 CASSLRVDQETQYF TGCGCCAGCAGCCTCAGGGTTGACCAAGAGACCCAGTACTTC
TRBD2 once TRBJ2-3 TRBV2 14 CASNSGGAADTQYF TGTGCCAGCAATAGCGGGGGGGCCGCCGATACGCAGTATTTT
TRBD2 . TRBJ2-1 TRBV2 12 CASIREGNEQFF TGTGCCAGCATAAGGGAGGGTAATGAGCAGTTCTTC
TRBD1 . TRBJ2-5 TRBV9 18 CASSSERRTGGGYETQYF TGTGCCAGCAGCTCCGAGCGGAGGACAGGGGGCGGGTACGAGACCCAGTACTTC
. . TRBJ1-5 TRBV30 14 CAWSVRGFSQPQHF TGTGCCTGGAGTGTACGAGGGTTTAGCCAGCCCCAGCATTTT
. . TRBJ1-1 TRBV9 12 CASSVGGGPTFF TGTGCCAGCAGCGTAGGGGGGGGACCGACTTTCTTT
. . TRBJ1-4 TRBV5-1 14 CASSLWGQNEKLFF TGCGCCAGCAGCTTGTGGGGGCAGAATGAAAAACTGTTTTTT
TRBD2 . TRBJ2-2 TRBV19 18 CASSIDLAGPRNTGELFF TGTGCCAGTAGTATAGATTTAGCGGGACCGAGAAACACCGGGGAGCTGTTTTTT
. . TRBJ1-1 TRBV3-1/TRBV3-2 16 CASSQRRNEGNTEAFF TGTGCCAGCAGCCAAAGGAGGAATGAGGGGAACACTGAAGCTTTCTTT
TRBD2 . TRBJ2-1 TRBV11-3 15 CASSLTSGGRHEQFF TGTGCCAGCAGCTTAACTAGCGGGGGGCGGCATGAGCAGTTCTTC
. . TRBJ2-5 TRBV24-1 16 CATSDFGQGSQETQYF TGTGCCACCAGTGATTTCGGGCAGGGGAGTCAAGAGACCCAGTACTTC
TRBD1 . TRBJ1-1 TRBV19 14 CASIRTGRNTEAFF TGTGCCAGTATCCGGACAGGGCGGAACACTGAAGCTTTCTTT
TRBD1 . TRBJ1-3 TRBV18 15 CASWGQVFSGNTIYF TGTGCCAGCTGGGGACAGGTCTTCTCTGGAAACACCATATATTTT
TRBD1 . TRBJ2-3 TRBV30 14 CAWSAGGGTDTQYF TGTGCCTGGAGTGCAGGGGGCGGTACAGATACGCAGTATTTT